This T cell receptor (beta chain) was sequenced during a study of vaccination effects on CD4 cells after COVID-19. In the case of this clone: The antigen is unknown.

The V segment lost 3 bases and the J segment 5 bases; nucleotides outside the gene matches: 7. From germline, CDR1 is KGHDR and CDR2 SFDVKD. The CDR3 loop spans 15 amino acids. Following a 10-day culture, CD4+ T cells were purified. All participants had two doses of either the BNT162b2 or mRNA-1273 vaccine. This table comes from immunoSEQ multiplex PCR, and its TCRdb copy is limited to in-frame clones, with some not included. The sample holds tens of thousands of clones, about 73% seen once. The specimen was CD4+ T cells from PBMCs cultured without peptide, collected after COVID-19 vaccination. The rearrangement joins TRBV24-1 to TRBJ2-3; the match to TRBD1 covers 7 bases. This TCR came from a human donor who received a COVID-19 vaccine. This chain's CDR3 is CATSDNRGQQDTQYF. The CDR3 DNA follows: TGTGCCACCAGTGATAACAGGGGCCAACAAGATACGCAGTATTTT.